What follows are 29 T cell receptor beta chains derived from one specimen sequenced in a study of blood T cell repertoires in COVID-19. The repertoire was sequenced with immunoSEQ multiplex PCR; TCRdb's copy has only in-frame clones and lacks some. The data contain approximately 280,000 clones, about 82% of them seen just once; the ten biggest clones take up approximately 5%. Sequencing was performed on peripheral blood. Source of these receptors: a man in his fifties with active or convalescent COVID-19.

The J gene is TRBJ2-3, the V gene TRBV27, with TRBD2 matching over 13 bases. In germline, CDR1 is MNHEY, CDR2 SMNVEV (reference sequence). V was clipped by 2 bases and J by 0 bases; unmatched bases: 8. The CDR3 length is 19 residues. CDR3: CASSLEGLAGRASTDTQYF. CDR3 sequence (DNA): TGTGCCAGCAGTTTAGAGGGACTAGCGGGAAGGGCTAGCACAGATACGCAGTATTTT.

The V gene is TRBV7-9, the J gene TRBJ2-7, with D perhaps TRBD2 (6 bases). The CDR3 runs to 16 residues. Germline CDR1 SEHNR, CDR2 FQNEAQ (reference sequence). The germline V and J ends were trimmed by 0 bases and 0 bases, with 12 bases remaining between them. CDR3 sequence reads: CASSLARGLSSYEQYF. CDR3 in DNA: TGTGCCAGCAGCTTAGCGCGGGGACTCTCCTCCTACGAGCAGTACTTC. The complete variable domain, with remaining parts taken from reference TRBV7-9 and TRBJ2-7, reads DTGVSQNPRHKITKRGQNVTFRCDPISEHNRLYWYRQTLGQGPEFLTYFQNEAQLEKSRLLSDRFSAERPKGSFSTLEIQRTEQGDSAMYLCASSLARGLSSYEQYFGPGTRLTVT.

The V call is TRBV29-1, the J call TRBJ1-3; D remains ambiguous. Trimming pared 6 bases from V and 2 bases from J, leaving 14 bases between. This CDR3 is built from 14 residues. Germline assignment: CDR1 SQVTM and CDR2 ANQGSEA. In DNA, the CDR3 is TGCAGCGTGAGAGATCGCGGCGCTGGAAACACCATATATTTT. Translated: CSVRDRGAGNTIYF.

The chain is built from TRBV5-1 and TRBJ1-2; tentative D call: TRBD1 (6 bases). The V gene lost 0 bases and the J gene lost 1 base, with 13 bases spanning the gap. CDR1 and CDR2 (germline): SGHRS, YFSETQ. The CDR3 has 16 amino acids. This CDR3 is CASSLAETGINYGYTF. Written as DNA, the CDR3 is TGCGCCAGCAGCTTGGCCGAGACAGGAATTAACTATGGCTACACCTTC.

This rearrangement joins TRBV19 to TRBJ2-7, with D perhaps matching TRBD1 (5 bases). Germline V gene sequence: CDR1 LNHDA, CDR2 SQIVND (reference sequence). The V end lost 1 base, the J end lost 3 bases, and 7 bases lay between the germline ends. CDR3 size: 13 residues. CDR3 in amino acids: CASSIATGYEQYF. CDR3 bases: TGTGCCAGTAGTATAGCTACAGGCTACGAGCAGTACTTC.

This clone was counted between two and nine times. The chain is built from TRBV6-5 and TRBJ2-1; 7 bases are shared with TRBD2. Trimming cost V 6 bases and J 2 bases; bases outside gene matches: 7. Germline V CDR1 and CDR2: MNHEY, SVGAGI. There are 15 residues in the CDR3. As DNA, the CDR3 is TGTGCCAGCAGCCCCACTAGCGTGGCCTACAATGAGCAGTTCTTC. This translates into CASSPTSVAYNEQFF.

The CDR3 loop is CASSPWREGNTGELFF. As DNA, the CDR3 is TGTGCCAGTAGTCCGTGGCGGGAGGGGAACACCGGGGAGCTGTTTTTT. The genes are TRBV19 and TRBJ2-2, with 9 nucleotides matching TRBD2. Germline V gene data show CDR1 as LNHDA and CDR2 as SQIVND (reference sequence). The trim removed 5 bases at V and 1 base at J, leaving 5 bases unmatched. There are 16 residues in the CDR3.

The DNA of the CDR3 is TGTGCCAGCAGCCAAGATTCGGGACAGTTGTTTTTT. It is translated as CASSQDSGQLFF. The rearrangement joins TRBV3-1 (or the pseudogene TRBV3-2) to TRBJ1-4; the match to TRBD1 covers 7 bases. The CDR3 totals 12 residues. V dropped 0 bases and J dropped 15; count of bases not matched to a gene: 4. Per germline, CDR1 LGHDT and CDR2 YNNKEL (reference sequence).

The V and J genes are TRBV27 and TRBJ1-5; the D is unclear. Germline CDR1 is MNHEY and CDR2 is SMNVEV (reference sequence). V was trimmed by 6 bases and J by 7 bases, leaving 13 bases between them. This CDR3 is built from 13 residues. This CDR3 reads CASSPNTWQPQHF. In DNA, the CDR3 is TGTGCCAGCAGCCCCAACACATGGCAGCCCCAGCATTTT.

This clone was counted once. Here the CDR3 reads CASSQLAGRNEQFF. CDR3 nucleotides: TGTGCCAGCAGCCAACTAGCGGGAAGGAATGAGCAGTTCTTC. The chain has TRBV9 and TRBJ2-1, with 10 bases fitting TRBD2. J gave up 7 bases and V 4 bases, and 5 bases lay outside the gene matches. The CDR3 extends over 14 amino acids. In germline, CDR1 is SGDLS, CDR2 YYNGEE.

The genes are TRBV7-3 and TRBJ1-4; D ambiguous. CDR3 length: 12 amino acids. The germline CDR1 and CDR2 sequences are SGHTA and FQGTGA. V dropped 5 bases and J dropped 8 bases, with 9 bases sitting between them. The CDR3: CASSRGSEKLFF. The DNA of the CDR3 is TGTGCCAGCAGCCGCGGCTCGGAAAAACTGTTTTTT. Variable domain in full (rest from reference TRBV7-3 and TRBJ1-4): GAGVSQTPSNKVTEKGKYVELRCDPISGHTALYWYRQSLGQGPEFLIYFQGTGAADDSGLPNDRFFAVRPEGSVSTLKIQRTERGDSAVYLCASSRGSEKLFFGSGTQLSVL.

The rearrangement links TRBV19 to TRBJ2-3; possible D gene TRBD2, 6 bases. Trimming took off 5 bases at V and 3 bases at J, with 12 bases between the two ends. The germline V gene encodes CDR1 LNHDA and CDR2 SQIVND (reference sequence). The CDR3 length is 14 residues. Here the CDR3 DNA reads TGTGCCAGTAGTGGAGAGGGAGGAACAGATACGCAGTATTTT. Amino acid sequence: CASSGEGGTDTQYF.

This clone occurred once. The chain combines TRBV10-3 with TRBJ2-7, with TRBD2 matching over 12 bases. Germline V CDR1 and CDR2: ENHRY, SYGVKD. The CDR3 covers 16 residues. The trim removed 10 bases at V and 7 bases at J, leaving 17 bases unmatched. The CDR3 protein is CASGTGTSGRPGEQYF. The CDR3 DNA reads as TGTGCCAGCGGGACAGGGACTAGCGGGCGCCCTGGGGAGCAGTACTTC.

In DNA, the CDR3 is TGTGCCAGCAGCTTAAGTTTCGGGACAGGGGCCCTGAGCTCTGGAAACACCATATATTTT. It yields the protein CASSLSFGTGALSSGNTIYF. The gene calls are TRBV13 and TRBJ1-3; 10 nucleotides align to TRBD1. CDR1 is PRHDT, CDR2 FYEKMQ, per germline (reference sequence). V lost 2 bases, J lost 0 bases, and 13 bases stayed unmatched. This CDR3 has 20 residues.

The chain couples TRBV6-5 to TRBJ1-1; 8 bases fit TRBD1. CDR1 MNHEY and CDR2 SVGAGI come from the germline V gene. The junction had 9 bases not matched to a gene; V was cut back by 4 bases and J by 5 bases. This CDR3 region has 15 residues. CDR3 loop: CASSSNRGVRTEAFF. CDR3 DNA: TGTGCCAGCAGTTCGAACAGGGGGGTGAGGACTGAAGCTTTCTTT.

The CDR3 sequence: CASRPQGAGTEAFF. The CDR3 DNA sequence: TGTGCCAGCAGACCCCAGGGGGCTGGGACTGAAGCTTTCTTT. The chain is built from TRBV6-5 and TRBJ1-1, with 8 bases matching TRBD1. Per germline, CDR1 MNHEY and CDR2 SVGAGI. The V gene end was trimmed by 6 bases and the J gene end by 5 bases; junction bases not matched to a gene: 8. This CDR3 has 14 residues.

This clone came up a few times. The chain employs TRBV18 and TRBJ1-6; TRBD1 matches at 8 bases. V gave up 1 base and J gave up 10 bases; unmatched junction bases: 6. The CDR3 loop spans 15 amino acids. The germline V gene has CDR1 KGHSH and CDR2 LQKENI. The CDR3 loop reads CASSPQGTGYSPLHF. CDR3 in DNA: TGTGCCAGCTCACCACAGGGGACAGGATACTCACCCCTCCACTTT.

The chain is built from TRBV7-8 and TRBJ1-4; possible D gene TRBD1, 6 bases. Germline V CDR1 and CDR2: SGHVS, FQNEAQ. This CDR3 spans 14 amino acids. Trimming cost V 5 bases and J 5 bases, with 12 bases left between them. The CDR3 sequence is CASSPDSRNEKLFF. Here the CDR3 DNA reads TGTGCCAGCAGCCCGGACAGTCGAAATGAAAAACTGTTTTTT.

The J gene is TRBJ2-7, the V gene TRBV5-5; 8 nucleotides align to TRBD2. The CDR3 length is 16 residues. V dropped 5 bases and J dropped 4; count of bases not matched to a gene: 14. Germline V lookup: CDR1 SGHKS, CDR2 YYEKEE (reference sequence). CDR3 coding DNA: TGTGCCAGCAGAAACCACTATCTAGCGGGTCAGTACGAGCAGTACTTC. Protein sequence: CASRNHYLAGQYEQYF.

The genes are TRBV19 and TRBJ1-5, with a weak D call TRBD1 (6 bases). Germline values: CDR1 LNHDA, CDR2 SQIVND (reference sequence). CDR3 length: 16 amino acids. Between the trimmed V and J ends, which lost 4 bases and 5 bases, there was a span of 18 bases. The CDR3 loop is CASSKLGTPRDQPQHF. As DNA, the CDR3 is TGTGCCAGTAGTAAGTTGGGGACACCGAGGGATCAGCCCCAGCATTTT.

V gene TRBV24-1 combines with J gene TRBJ2-3, with 8 nucleotides matching TRBD1. This CDR3 has 16 amino acids. V was clipped by 5 bases and J by 3 bases; unmatched bases: 9. Germline V gene sequence: CDR1 KGHDR, CDR2 SFDVKD. The CDR3 coding sequence is TGTGCCACCAGTGGGCCTCAGGGGGCAGCGACAGATACGCAGTATTTT. Protein: CATSGPQGAATDTQYF.

The rearrangement uses TRBV6-5 and TRBJ2-1; TRBD1 agrees at 7 bases. Germline V lookup: CDR1 MNHEY, CDR2 SVGAGI. The CDR3 runs to 13 residues. V lost 5 bases, J lost 6 bases, and 4 bases stayed unmatched. CDR3 sequence: CASSPTGTNEQFF. DNA of the CDR3: TGTGCCAGCAGTCCGACAGGGACCAATGAGCAGTTCTTC.

This clone occurred a few times. For the CDR3, the DNA is TGTGCCAGCTCACCCAGGACAGATCTAATTTACTACGAGCAGTACTTC. It codes for CASSPRTDLIYYEQYF. This chain uses TRBV18 with TRBJ2-7; tentatively, D is TRBD1 (6 bases). Between the trimmed V and J ends, which lost 3 bases and 3 bases, there was a span of 18 bases. Looked up from germline, CDR1 is KGHSH and CDR2 is LQKENI. CDR3 length: 16 residues.

The genes are TRBV5-5 and TRBJ2-2; 7 bases align to TRBD1. CDR1 is SGHKS, CDR2 YYEKEE, per germline (reference sequence). The CDR3 extends over 14 amino acids. The V segment lost 2 bases and the J segment 7 bases; nucleotides outside the gene matches: 5. CDR3: CASSFDRVGGELFF. In nucleotides, the CDR3 is TGTGCCAGCAGCTTCGACAGGGTGGGCGGGGAGCTGTTTTTT.

V and J are TRBV9 and TRBJ1-2; weak D call: TRBD1 (6 bases). V was pared by 1 base and J by 7 bases, with 17 bases between. Germline lookup yields CDR1 SGDLS and CDR2 YYNGEE. The CDR3 has 15 amino acids. CDR3 sequence: CASSVLTGPEGGYTF. The CDR3 nucleotides are TGTGCCAGCAGCGTACTGACAGGCCCCGAGGGTGGCTACACCTTC.

The chain carries TRBV6-6 and TRBJ2-4; tentatively, D is TRBD2 (5 bases). Deletions cut 6 bases from V and 1 base from J, with 13 bases between. Germline-derived CDR1 and CDR2 are MNHNY and SVGAGI (reference sequence). The CDR3 runs to 15 residues. CDR3 bases: TGTGCCAGCAGCCCGAGAGGGAGCGCCAAAAACATTCAGTACTTC. This codes for CASSPRGSAKNIQYF.

The chain has TRBV30 and TRBJ1-1; perhaps TRBD1 as D (5 bases). Trimming left V 0 bases short and J 8 bases short, with 13 bases between. Looked up from germline, CDR1 is GTSNPN and CDR2 is SVGIG (reference sequence). There are 13 residues in the CDR3. For the CDR3, the DNA is TGTGCCTGGAGTGTCAAGGGGATGAGGGAAGCTTTCTTT. This translates into CAWSVKGMREAFF.

Only a few counts were recorded for this clone. V and J are TRBV7-2 and TRBJ2-2; TRBD1 agrees at 9 bases. CDR1 SGHTA and CDR2 FQGNSA come from the germline V gene. The CDR3 runs to 14 residues. V dropped 5 bases and J dropped 7; count of bases not matched to a gene: 5. The CDR3 DNA reads TGTGCCAGCAGCCGGACAGGGGAGATCGGGGAGCTGTTTTTT. Protein sequence: CASSRTGEIGELFF.

The rearrangement links TRBV7-3 to TRBJ2-3, with D perhaps matching TRBD1 (6 bases). V was shortened by 1 base and J by 5 bases, with 13 bases between the two germline ends. The CDR3 sequence is 15 residues long. In germline, CDR1 is SGHTA, CDR2 FQGTGA. The CDR3 is CASSLMAGVLDTQYF. The CDR3 DNA reads TGTGCCAGCAGCTTAATGGCAGGGGTATTAGATACGCAGTATTTT.